These T cell receptor beta chains were read from a single sample in a study of T cells in Graves' hyperthyroidism and ophthalmopathy. TCRdb called the multiplex PCR reads again in MiXCR, with one record for every CDR3 protein. In the table there are hundreds of thousands of distinct CDR3 sequences, 16% of which are singletons. Sequencing was carried out using blood. All receptors derive from a woman in her thirties or forties with Graves' ophthalmopathy. The CDR3 runs from the conserved cysteine through the conserved F or W. A D gene is named only where the DNA matches it firmly. Expanded clones get a size class; other rows say once, few or many, or leave the size out.

TRBV10-3	-	once	TRBJ1-2	TGTGCCATCCGGGACACAACGGGGACTCATAACTATGGCTACACCTTC	CAIRDTTGTHNYGYTF
TRBV12-3/TRBV12-4	TRBD2	many	TRBJ2-5	TGTGCCAGCAGTCCCCGCTCTAGCGGGATTAGGTGGGAGACCCAGTACTTC	CASSPRSSGIRWETQYF
TRBV10-2	-	-	TRBJ1-4	TGCGCCAGCAGGATGGACTACAGGGAGACGGGTGAAAAACTGTTTTTT	CASRMDYRETGEKLFF
TRBV13	-	-	TRBJ1-1	TGTGCCAGCAGAGTGAGACGCAACACTGAAGCTTTCTTT	CASRVRRNTEAFF
TRBV6-1	-	many	TRBJ2-5	TGTGCCAGCAGTACCTTATTAGGTTCTGCAGAGACCCAGTACTTC	CASSTLLGSAETQYF
TRBV2	TRBD1	-	TRBJ1-2	TGTGCCAGCAGTTATTGGACAGGGGGCAGTGGCTATGGCTACACCTTC	CASSYWTGGSGYGYTF
TRBV11-2	-	few	TRBJ2-7	TGTGCCAGCAGCCTACTAGGAACCGCGCTGGCCTACGAGCAGTACTTC	CASSLLGTALAYEQYF
TRBV7-3	-	many	TRBJ2-1	TGTGCCAGCAGCTCTCCTAACTACAATGAGCAGTTCTTC	CASSSPNYNEQFF
TRBV7-3	-	many	TRBJ1-1	TGTGCCAGCAGACAAAGACAGGCTCGATCGAACACTGAAGCTTTCTTT	CASRQRQARSNTEAFF
TRBV7-9	-	many	TRBJ2-1	TGTGCCAGCAGCTTAGGAGTCCGGACAGCCAATGAGCAGTTCTTC	CASSLGVRTANEQFF
TRBV30	-	many	TRBJ1-1	TGTGCCTGGAGTGGGGGGGTGAACACTGAAGCTTTCTTT	CAWSGGVNTEAFF
TRBV25-1	-	many	TRBJ2-7	TGTGCCAGCAGTGATCGCGACGATCCTTCCTACGAGCAGTACTTC	CASSDRDDPSYEQYF
TRBV18	-	many	TRBJ2-7	TGTGCCAGCTCACTCAGGGTATTAGACGAGCAGTACTTC	CASSLRVLDEQYF
TRBV12-3/TRBV12-4	-	few	TRBJ1-1	TGTGCCAGCAGTTTCGCAAACGCTGAAGCTTTCTTT	CASSFANAEAFF
TRBV10-3	-	-	TRBJ2-1	TGTGCCATCAGTGACCAGATAGCTCCCTCCTACAATGAGCAGTTCTTC	CAISDQIAPSYNEQFF
TRBV30	TRBD2	many	TRBJ2-1	TGTGCCTGGAGGGCTAGCGGGAGTTTTGCTGAGCAGTTCTTC	CAWRASGSFAEQFF
TRBV10-2	-	few	TRBJ1-1	TGCGCCAGCAGTGAGTGGGGGACGGCGAACACTGAAGCTTTCTTT	CASSEWGTANTEAFF
TRBV24-1	-	many	TRBJ2-1	TGTGCCACCAGTGATTTCGCCCTCGACTACAATGAGCAGTTCTTC	CATSDFALDYNEQFF
TRBV11-1	-	many	TRBJ2-1	TGTGCCAGCAGCTTAGGTCCAGACAGCTCCTACAATGAGCAGTTCTTC	CASSLGPDSSYNEQFF
TRBV20-1	TRBD1	-	TRBJ2-5	TGCAGTGCCAAGGGGGCGGTGTATGAGACCCAGTACTTC	CSAKGAVYETQYF
TRBV9	TRBD1	few	TRBJ2-2	TGTGCCAGCAGCGTAGCTGGGACAGCGAACACCGGGGAGCTGTTTTTT	CASSVAGTANTGELFF
TRBV7-3	-	-	TRBJ2-1	TGTGCCAGCAGCCCAACCCTATCCAATGAGCAGTTCTTC	CASSPTLSNEQFF
TRBV6-1	TRBD1	many	TRBJ2-7	TGTGCCAGCAGTTCCCCCGGACAGGGGAACCCCTACGAGCAGTACTTC	CASSSPGQGNPYEQYF
TRBV20-1	-	many	TRBJ2-1	TGCAGTGCTTCCTCGGGAGATAGCTCCTACAATGAGCAGTTCTTC	CSASSGDSSYNEQFF